One TCR beta chain is described in this entry. What it recognizes is unknown. The table came from immunoSEQ multiplex PCR; TCRdb's copy has only in-frame clones and leaves some out. The sample has 300,000 to 400,000 clones, nearly 90% seen once. These data belong to a study of cytomegalovirus exposure and HLA in healthy donors. On the study more broadly: The same platform was used for the roughly 110 validation repertoires as for the roughly 670 first-cohort repertoires, as reported in a later analysis.

Deletions cut 2 bases from V and 6 bases from J, with 8 bases between. The length of the CDR3 is 13 residues. Per the germline V gene, CDR1 is MNHEY and CDR2 is SMNVEV (reference sequence). Regarding the study as a whole: Some public TCRs appeared in many individuals, while most sequences were rare. There were a few CMV-associated chains whose specificity for CMV antigens was confirmed in vitro. In the 90 to 150 validation repertoires, approximately 93% of cluster scores exceeded 0, per a later analysis.

The chain combines TRBV27 with TRBJ2-4; D possibly corresponds to TRBD1 (6 bases). The receptor's source is a man younger than 40 in good health and CMV-seronegative. Source material: PBMCs. CDR3 loop: CASSLAGVNIQYF. CDR3 nucleotide sequence: TGTGCCAGCAGTTTAGCAGGGGTAAACATTCAGTACTTC.